The next 26 T cell receptor beta chains were all read from a single sample in a study of blood T cell repertoires in COVID-19. Produced via immunoSEQ multiplex PCR; TCRdb's table is partial and in-frame only. The sample lists approximately 140,000 clones; more than 75% were seen once. The sequenced sample consisted of peripheral blood. Receptor source: a man aged 65-85 years with acute or convalescent COVID-19.

The DNA of the CDR3 is TGTGCCAGTAGTAACACCGGGGGGCCCTCCGATACCCAGTACTTC. Translation gives CASSNTGGPSDTQYF. The chain joins TRBV19 to TRBJ2-5; a possible D gene is TRBD2 (7 bases). Trimming stripped 4 bases from V and 8 bases from J, with 20 bases between. CDR3 length: 15 amino acids. Germline V CDR1 and CDR2: LNHDA, SQIVND (reference sequence). The variable domain in full, completed from reference TRBV19 and TRBJ2-5, reads DGGITQSPKYLFRKEGQNVTLSCEQNLNHDAMYWYRQDPGQGLRLIYYSQIVNDFQKGDIAEGYSVSREKKESFPLTVTSAQKNPTAFYLCASSNTGGPSDTQYFGPGTRLLVL.

CDR3 DNA: TGTGCCAGCAGCCCTAGAGGACTAGCGGCCTCGAACACCGGGGAGCTGTTTTTT. Its translation: CASSPRGLAASNTGELFF. The genes are TRBV7-2 and TRBJ2-2, with TRBD2 matching over 10 bases. This CDR3 region has 18 residues. The germline V gene encodes CDR1 SGHTA and CDR2 FQGNSA. The J segment lost 0 bases and the V segment lost 5 bases, leaving 9 bases of the junction unmatched.

The rearrangement links TRBV30 to TRBJ2-1; the match to TRBD1 covers 7 bases. Germline V gene lookup returns CDR1 GTSNPN and CDR2 SVGIG (reference sequence). The CDR3 totals 13 residues. Unmatched junction bases numbered 8, after V lost 3 bases and J lost 9 bases. The CDR3 coding sequence is TGTGCCTGGAGCCCCGACAGGGCGGGTGAGCAGTTCTTC. Its protein is CAWSPDRAGEQFF.

The rearrangement joins TRBV27 to TRBJ1-2, with 7 positions matching TRBD1. Germline values: CDR1 MNHEY, CDR2 SMNVEV (reference sequence). V lost 5 bases to trimming and J lost 7 bases; unmatched junction nucleotides: 19. CDR3 size: 17 residues. The CDR3 region is CASSTSSRTGVIGGYTF. CDR3 sequence (DNA): TGTGCCAGCAGTACCTCATCTCGAACAGGGGTAATTGGTGGCTACACCTTC.

This clone showed up just once. The chain couples TRBV19 to TRBJ2-5; TRBD2 aligns across 13 bases. J gave up 4 bases and V 6 bases, and 8 bases lay outside the gene matches. CDR3 length: 16 amino acids. Germline V lookup: CDR1 LNHDA, CDR2 SQIVND (reference sequence). The CDR3 protein is CASRDGLAGEVETQYF. The CDR3 DNA is TGTGCCAGTAGAGATGGACTAGCGGGAGAAGTAGAGACCCAGTACTTC.

The chain carries TRBV3-1 (or the pseudogene TRBV3-2) and TRBJ2-3; D might be TRBD1 (6 bases). Trimming stripped 5 bases from V and 2 bases from J, with 17 bases between. Germline V gene data show CDR1 as LGHDT and CDR2 as YNNKEL (reference sequence). This CDR3 contains 16 residues. The CDR3 nucleotides read TGTGCCAGCAGCGCACCCCAGGGGCGACACACAGATACGCAGTATTTT. Translated, it gives CASSAPQGRHTDTQYF.

This clone was observed a single time. This sequence joins TRBV28 and TRBJ2-7; TRBD1 aligns across 8 bases. Germline V lookup: CDR1 MDHEN, CDR2 SYDVKM. V lost 6 bases and J lost 3; bases outside the gene matches: 4. The CDR3 sequence is 13 residues long. CDR3 DNA: TGTGCCAGCAGGGAAGGACAGGGCTACGAGCAGTACTTC. Translating gives CASREGQGYEQYF.

The chain recombines TRBV11-3 with TRBJ2-3, with TRBD2 matching over 8 bases. Per germline, CDR1 SGHNT and CDR2 YENEEA. V dropped 5 bases and J dropped 3; count of bases not matched to a gene: 10. The CDR3 runs 16 residues. CDR3 residues: CASSPASGSTTDTQYF. For the CDR3, the DNA is TGTGCCAGCAGCCCCGCCAGCGGGAGCACTACAGATACGCAGTATTTT.

Regarding this clone: One junction end does not reproduce the germline sequence, and a read error may be involved. The chain joins TRBV28 to TRBJ2-3, with 13 bases matching TRBD2. The CDR3 consists of 12 residues. CDR1 MDHEN and CDR2 SYDVKM come from the germline V gene. CDR3 region: CASSSGTSGVNF. The CDR3 DNA reads as TGTGCCAGCAGTTCCGGGACTAGCGGGGTCAATTTT.

The rearrangement uses TRBV7-2 and TRBJ2-5, with D maybe TRBD1 (6 bases). Germline V gene lookup returns CDR1 SGHTA and CDR2 FQGNSA. CDR3 size: 13 residues. V was cut by 5 bases and J by 4 bases, with 11 bases left in between. The CDR3 nucleotides read TGTGCCAGCAGCCCCAGGGGTCCAGAGACCCAGTACTTC. Its protein product is CASSPRGPETQYF.

This chain uses TRBV5-8 with TRBJ1-1; unclear D gene. The germline V gene has CDR1 SGHTS and CDR2 YDEGEE. Trimming took off 4 bases at V and 3 bases at J, with 16 bases between the two ends. The CDR3 length is 15 residues. CDR3 coding DNA: TGTGCCAGCAGCACCGGATCCTACGGAGACACTGAAGCTTTCTTT. This codes for CASSTGSYGDTEAFF. Filled out from reference TRBV5-8 and TRBJ1-1, the complete variable domain reads EAGVTQSPTHLIKTRGQQATLRCSPISGHTSVYWYQQALGLGLQFLLWYDEGEERNRGNFPPRFSGRQFPNYSSELNVNALELEDSALYLCASSTGSYGDTEAFFGQGTRLTVV.

The genes are TRBV19 and TRBJ2-3, with TRBD1 identical over 7 bases. Germline lookup yields CDR1 LNHDA and CDR2 SQIVND (reference sequence). The ends lost 1 base at V and 6 bases at J; junction bases unmatched: 10. CDR3 length: 16 amino acids. The CDR3 DNA sequence: TGTGCCAGTAGTATAGTACAGGGGTGGGGGTTGGATACGCAGTATTTT. This translates into CASSIVQGWGLDTQYF.

The chain has TRBV10-2 and TRBJ2-5; D is perhaps TRBD2 (6 bases). This CDR3 comprises 17 residues. Between the trimmed V and J ends, which lost 3 bases and 9 bases, there was a span of 26 bases. Per the germline V gene, CDR1 is WSHSY and CDR2 is SAAADI. DNA of the CDR3: TGCGCCAGCAGTGAAGTCGTGGCGGGGAGTGGGCAAGTGGCCCAGTACTTC. Translated, it gives CASSEVVAGSGQVAQYF.

The rearrangement joins TRBV27 to TRBJ1-1; D gene uncertain. CDR3 length: 14 amino acids. Germline assignment: CDR1 MNHEY and CDR2 SMNVEV (reference sequence). The V end was cut by 2 bases, the J end by 3 bases, with 10 bases between. CDR3 in DNA: TGTGCCAGCAGTTTAGGGTTTGAGGACACTGAAGCTTTCTTT. This codes for CASSLGFEDTEAFF.

This clone has a handful of counts. V is TRBV18 and J is TRBJ1-6; D remains ambiguous. The germline V gene has CDR1 KGHSH and CDR2 LQKENI. The ends were cut back, 5 bases at V and 12 bases at J, with 14 bases in the middle. The CDR3 spans 13 residues. CDR3 coding DNA: TGTGCCAGCTCAGAAAGTATGTCGGGACCCCTCCACTTT. Amino acids: CASSESMSGPLHF.

The V and J genes are TRBV24-1 and TRBJ1-2; TRBD1 matches 10 bases. Germline V lookup: CDR1 KGHDR, CDR2 SFDVKD. This CDR3 has 15 residues. The junction had 5 bases not matched to a gene; V was cut back by 4 bases and J by 4 bases. The CDR3 nucleotides read TGTGCCACCAGTGAAAGGACAGGGGGAAGCTATGGCTACACCTTC. Translating gives CATSERTGGSYGYTF.

The V and J genes are TRBV19 and TRBJ1-1; D ambiguous. Trimming left V 9 bases short and J 2 bases short, with 4 bases between. Per germline, CDR1 LNHDA and CDR2 SQIVND (reference sequence). The CDR3 contains 10 residues. As DNA, the CDR3 is TGTGCCAGCCCAAACACTGAAGCTTTCTTT. This gives the protein CASPNTEAFF. Variable domain in full (rest from reference TRBV19 and TRBJ1-1): DGGITQSPKYLFRKEGQNVTLSCEQNLNHDAMYWYRQDPGQGLRLIYYSQIVNDFQKGDIAEGYSVSREKKESFPLTVTSAQKNPTAFYLCASPNTEAFFGQGTRLTVV.

This chain uses TRBV30 with TRBJ1-2; 7 nucleotides line up with TRBD1. J was trimmed by 2 bases and V by 2 bases; bases with no gene match: 2. CDR3 length equals 13 residues. Germline V gene sequence: CDR1 GTSNPN, CDR2 SVGIG (reference sequence). The CDR3 loop reads CAWSLQGNYGYTF. The CDR3 nucleotides are TGTGCCTGGAGTTTACAGGGGAACTATGGCTACACCTTC.

J is TRBJ2-1 and V is TRBV2; 9 nucleotides align to TRBD2. The germline V gene encodes CDR1 SNHLY and CDR2 FYNNEI. Germline trimming cut 6 bases from V and 8 bases from J; bases unmatched to any gene: 11. This CDR3 comprises 15 residues. The CDR3 loop reads CASRAPGLAFHEQFF. CDR3 coding DNA: TGTGCCAGCAGGGCCCCGGGACTAGCTTTCCATGAGCAGTTCTTC.

The J gene is TRBJ2-1, the V gene TRBV7-6; D unresolved. The CDR3 sequence is 15 residues long. Trimming left V 4 bases short and J 2 bases short, with 12 bases between. Germline CDR1 SGHVS, CDR2 FNYEAQ. CDR3 amino acids: CASSSRFLAYNEQFF. The CDR3 DNA is TGTGCCAGCAGCTCCCGGTTCCTGGCCTACAATGAGCAGTTCTTC.

This clone has only a few counts. The chain has TRBV10-3 and TRBJ1-2; no clear D gene. V lost 0 bases to trimming and J lost 12 bases, with 8 bases between them. This CDR3 contains 11 residues. Germline V gene sequence: CDR1 ENHRY, CDR2 SYGVKD. This CDR3 reads CAISESAFHTF. As DNA, the CDR3 is TGTGCCATCAGTGAGTCCGCGTTCCACACCTTC.

V gene TRBV24-1 combines with J gene TRBJ2-1; D might be TRBD1 (5 bases). This CDR3 spans 14 amino acids. Germline values: CDR1 KGHDR, CDR2 SFDVKD. Trimming removed 3 bases at V and 5 bases at J, with 10 bases between. CDR3 amino acids: CATSDPGPHNEQFF. In nucleotides, the CDR3 is TGTGCCACCAGTGATCCAGGGCCCCACAATGAGCAGTTCTTC.

The rearrangement links TRBV30 to TRBJ1-6; no reliable D call. V was shortened by 2 bases and J by 6 bases, with 14 bases between the two germline ends. CDR1 GTSNPN and CDR2 SVGIG come from the germline V gene (reference sequence). CDR3 length equals 15 residues. The CDR3 sequence is CAWSPSEAPNSPLHF. DNA for the CDR3: TGTGCCTGGAGTCCTTCGGAGGCGCCTAATTCACCCCTCCACTTT.

This clone was picked up one time. This sequence joins TRBV28 and TRBJ2-1; 9 positions agree with TRBD1. Unmatched junction bases numbered 11, after V lost 4 bases and J lost 7 bases. The CDR3 runs to 16 residues. CDR1 MDHEN and CDR2 SYDVKM come from the germline V gene. The CDR3 sequence: CASSSQRKDRGNEQFF. The CDR3 nucleotides are TGTGCCAGCAGTTCTCAGCGCAAGGACAGGGGAAATGAGCAGTTCTTC.

In this sample, this clone turned up once. The chain carries TRBV6-5 and TRBJ1-2, with a tentative D call TRBD1 (5 bases). V lost 0 bases to trimming and J lost 6 bases, with 14 bases between them. This CDR3 is built from 15 residues. CDR1 MNHEY and CDR2 SVGAGI come from the germline V gene. The CDR3 DNA is TGTGCCAGCAGTTACTCGCCATTCAGGGTGGATGGCTACACCTTC. This codes for CASSYSPFRVDGYTF.

The gene calls are TRBV6-5 and TRBJ2-7; a possible D gene is TRBD1 (5 bases). CDR3 length equals 15 residues. Trimming pared 5 bases from V and 1 base from J, leaving 15 bases between. The germline gives CDR1 MNHEY, CDR2 SVGAGI. CDR3 sequence: CASSKGQYESYEQYF. For the CDR3, the DNA is TGTGCCAGCAGTAAGGGGCAGTATGAGTCCTACGAGCAGTACTTC.